This TCR beta chain stems from a study of OX40 agonist ivuxolimab in advanced cancers. For the study at large: Across the patients, intravenous ivuxolimab was delivered every 2 weeks at 0.01 to 10 mg/kg. Enrollees could have had prior anti-PD-1, anti-PD-L1 or anti-CTLA-4 therapy, which under 50% had received.

Study-level findings and limits: Dosing at 0.1 to 3.0 mg/kg was accompanied by clonal expansion of CD4+ and CD8+ blood T cells by week 6.

This clone was seen a few times. Its antigen is undetermined. Blood was sampled at baseline, cycle 4 day 1, and cycle 7 day 1. Sequenced by immunoSEQ multiplex PCR; TCRdb stores in-frame clones only, minus some. Among about 30,000 clones listed, around 79% were seen once. This TCR derives from an adult with an advanced solid tumor such as melanoma, head and neck, liver or kidney cancer. The specimen comprised CD4+ or CD8+ T cells sorted from blood, sampled in a trial of the OX40 agonist ivuxolimab.

CDR3 loop: CASSYSMTSPLHF. CDR3 nucleotides: TGTGCCAGCAGTTACTCGATGACTTCACCCCTCCACTTT. This chain uses TRBV6-5 with TRBJ1-6; D unresolved. The CDR3 contains 13 residues. The V and J ends lost 0 bases and 9 bases respectively, with 6 bases between them. Germline CDR1 reads MNHEY; CDR2 reads SVGAGI.